This is a list of T cell receptor beta chains from one sample in a study of blood T cell repertoires in COVID-19. TCRdb's copy holds only in-frame clones and misses some; the assay was immunoSEQ multiplex PCR. The sample has about 300,000 clones, 90% seen once. Sequenced material: peripheral blood. These receptors originate from a woman aged 30 to 39 with COVID-19, enrolled during active disease. The CDR3 runs from the conserved cysteine through the conserved F or W. A D gene is named only where the DNA matches it firmly. For some rows the clone size is stated as once, few or many, or as a class when expanded; others skip it.

len	abundance	v_gene	d_gene	j_gene	CDR3nt	CDR3aa
13	NA	TRBV5-1	NA	TRBJ1-1	TGCGCCAGCAGCCCGCTGGGGAGGACTGAAGCTTTCTTT	CASSPLGRTEAFF
13	NA	TRBV6-6	NA	TRBJ1-1	TGTGCCAGCAGTGAGCAGCAGGGGACTGAAGCTTTCTTT	CASSEQQGTEAFF
17	NA	TRBV27	TRBD1	TRBJ1-5	TGTGCCAGCAGTCCGTGGACAGGGGACCCCCCTAATCAGCCCCAGCATTTT	CASSPWTGDPPNQPQHF
13	NA	TRBV27	NA	TRBJ2-5	TGTGCCAGCAGCTGGATTGGGGGGGAGACCCAGTACTTC	CASSWIGGETQYF
14	once	TRBV2	TRBD1	TRBJ2-7	TGTGCCAGCAGTGAAGGGACAGGGACCTACGAGCAGTACTTC	CASSEGTGTYEQYF
14	NA	TRBV27	NA	TRBJ2-1	TGTGCCAGCAGACCACGATGGCCTTACAATGAGCAGTTCTTC	CASRPRWPYNEQFF
14	once	TRBV29-1	NA	TRBJ1-2	TGCAGCGTTCCCGACACAGGGTCAGGCTATGGCTACACCTTC	CSVPDTGSGYGYTF
14	few	TRBV5-4	TRBD1	TRBJ1-2	TGTGCCAGCAGCTTGGGACAGGGCTACTATGGCTACACCTTC	CASSLGQGYYGYTF
16	NA	TRBV28	TRBD2	TRBJ2-5	TGTGCCAGCAGTTTCGGGACTAGCGGGACGGAGGAGACCCAGTACTTC	CASSFGTSGTEETQYF
12	NA	TRBV10-3	TRBD1	TRBJ1-1	TGTGCCATCACCGACAGGGTGACTGAAGCTTTCTTT	CAITDRVTEAFF
16	once	TRBV28	TRBD1	TRBJ1-5	TGTGCCAGCAGTTTGCCCCAGCAGGGGGCCCATCAGCCCCAGCATTTT	CASSLPQQGAHQPQHF
16	NA	TRBV2	TRBD2	TRBJ2-1	TGTGCCAGCAAGGGTTTCGGACTAGCGGGGTACAATGAGCAGTTCTTC	CASKGFGLAGYNEQFF
11	NA	TRBV20-1	TRBD1	TRBJ1-1	TGCAGTGCACCCGGACAGGGGGATGCTTTCTTT	CSAPGQGDAFF
15	NA	TRBV6-5	NA	TRBJ2-2	TGTGCCAGCAGTCTCCCGAGCGGGAACACCGGGGAGCTGTTTTTT	CASSLPSGNTGELFF